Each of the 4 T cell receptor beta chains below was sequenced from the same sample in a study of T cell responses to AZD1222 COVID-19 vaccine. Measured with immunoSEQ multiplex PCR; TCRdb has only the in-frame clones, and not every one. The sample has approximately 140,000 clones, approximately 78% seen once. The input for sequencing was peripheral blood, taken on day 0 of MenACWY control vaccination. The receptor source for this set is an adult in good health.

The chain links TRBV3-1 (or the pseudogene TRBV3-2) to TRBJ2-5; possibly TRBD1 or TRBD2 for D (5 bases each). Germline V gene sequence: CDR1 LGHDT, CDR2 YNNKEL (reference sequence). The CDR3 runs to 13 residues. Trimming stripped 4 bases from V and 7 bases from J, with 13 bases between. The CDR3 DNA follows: TGTGCCAGCAGCCCGGGACGAAAGGGGACCCAGTACTTC. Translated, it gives CASSPGRKGTQYF.

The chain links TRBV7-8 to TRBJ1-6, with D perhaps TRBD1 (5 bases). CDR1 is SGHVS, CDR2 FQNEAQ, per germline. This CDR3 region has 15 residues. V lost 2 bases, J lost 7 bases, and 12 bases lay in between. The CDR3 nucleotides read TGTGCCAGCAGCTTAAACCTGGACAAAAATTCACCCCTCCACTTT. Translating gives CASSLNLDKNSPLHF.

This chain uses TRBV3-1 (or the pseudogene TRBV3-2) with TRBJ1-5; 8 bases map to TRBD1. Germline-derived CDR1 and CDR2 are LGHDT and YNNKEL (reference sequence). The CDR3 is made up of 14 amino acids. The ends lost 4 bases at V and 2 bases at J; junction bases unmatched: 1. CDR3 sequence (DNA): TGTGCCAGCAGCCTGACAGGGGGCAATCAGCCCCAGCATTTT. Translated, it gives CASSLTGGNQPQHF.

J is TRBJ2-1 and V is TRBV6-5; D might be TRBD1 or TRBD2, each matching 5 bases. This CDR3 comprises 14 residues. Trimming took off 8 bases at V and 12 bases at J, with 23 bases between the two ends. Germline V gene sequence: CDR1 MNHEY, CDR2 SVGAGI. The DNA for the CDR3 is TGTGCCAGCGCCGGGGCAGCAGTTCCCGGAAGGCAGTTCTTC. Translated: CASAGAAVPGRQFF.